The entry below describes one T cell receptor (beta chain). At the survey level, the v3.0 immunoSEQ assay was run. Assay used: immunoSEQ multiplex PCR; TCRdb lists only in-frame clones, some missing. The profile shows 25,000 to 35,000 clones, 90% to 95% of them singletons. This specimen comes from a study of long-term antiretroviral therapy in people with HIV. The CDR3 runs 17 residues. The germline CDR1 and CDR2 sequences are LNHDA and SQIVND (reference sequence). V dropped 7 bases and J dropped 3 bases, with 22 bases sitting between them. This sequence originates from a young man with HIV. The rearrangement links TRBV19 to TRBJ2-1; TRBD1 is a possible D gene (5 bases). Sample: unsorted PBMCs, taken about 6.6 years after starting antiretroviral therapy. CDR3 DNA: TGTGCCAGTAAGGACACCAAAGGATGGTATAACTACAATGAGCAGTTCTTC. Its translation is CASKDTKGWYNYNEQFF.